This T cell receptor beta chain was captured in a study of beta chain features in type 1 diabetes. All of the isolated RNA was reverse transcribed, so expressed TCRB transcripts were sequenced. Clones were sequenced by immunoSEQ multiplex PCR, and TCRdb holds only the in-frame ones, with some missing. The table includes under 950,000 clones, about a sixth detected once. The CDR3 spans 13 residues. In germline, CDR1 is MNHEY, CDR2 SVGAGI. V was pared by 4 bases and J by 9 bases, with 8 bases of the junction left unmatched. The TCR comes from a young woman in good health. V is TRBV6-5 and J is TRBJ1-1, with 7 positions matching TRBD1. Material for sequencing was naive CD4+ T cells from blood. As DNA, the CDR3 is TGTGCCAGCAGTTTTATCCAGGGGGATCAAGCTTTCTTT. Encoded protein: CASSFIQGDQAFF.